These 10 T cell receptor beta chains came from one sample sequenced in a study of blood T cell repertoires in COVID-19. Some clones are missing from TCRdb's copy, which holds only in-frame ones; the method was immunoSEQ multiplex PCR. The sample consists of 50,000 to 85,000 clones, 80% of them appearing once. Material: peripheral blood. The source of these receptors is a human donor in a cohort sampled during active COVID-19.

The genes are TRBV5-1 and TRBJ2-2, with 12 bases identical to TRBD2. The CDR3 covers 16 residues. CDR1 SGHRS and CDR2 YFSETQ come from the germline V gene. J was trimmed by 4 bases and V by 7 bases; bases with no gene match: 8. Here the CDR3 DNA reads TGCGCCAGCGAGGCTAGCGGGAGGGCCAGCACCGGGGAGCTGTTTTTT. Amino acids: CASEASGRASTGELFF.

This chain joins TRBV9 and TRBJ2-6, with no clear D. The ends were cut back, 4 bases at V and 0 bases at J, with 26 bases in the middle. The CDR3 has 21 residues. Germline CDR1 SGDLS, CDR2 YYNGEE. DNA of the CDR3: TGTGCCAGCAGCAAAGAGGCCCACGGGTCTCTGCTTCTCTCTGGGGCCAACGTCCTGACTTTC. Amino acids: CASSKEAHGSLLLSGANVLTF.

The CDR3 sequence: CASSQVGGQGVFGYTF. CDR3 bases: TGTGCCAGCAGCCAAGTTGGAGGACAGGGGGTATTCGGCTACACCTTC. The chain employs TRBV14 and TRBJ1-2; 10 bases are shared with TRBD1. The CDR3 totals 16 residues. J was trimmed by 8 bases and V by 1 base; bases with no gene match: 10. The germline V gene has CDR1 SGHDN and CDR2 FVKESK.

V and J are TRBV7-2 and TRBJ2-1, with D possibly TRBD2 on 7 matching bases. The CDR3 contains 16 residues. Germline V gives CDR1 SGHTA, CDR2 FQGNSA. The V gene lost 4 bases and the J gene lost 3 bases, with 16 bases spanning the gap. CDR3 sequence (DNA): TGTGCCAGCAGCTCAGACAGGCCGGGGGGCTACAATGAGCAGTTCTTC. It encodes CASSSDRPGGYNEQFF.

V gene TRBV2 combines with J gene TRBJ1-1; possibly TRBD1 for D (5 bases). V was shortened by 3 bases and J by 1 base, with 12 bases between the two germline ends. CDR3 size: 15 residues. The V gene's germline CDR1 is SNHLY and CDR2 FYNNEI. Here the CDR3 reads CASSDSWGRNTEAFF. DNA of the CDR3: TGTGCCAGCAGTGATAGTTGGGGCCGGAACACTGAAGCTTTCTTT.

The chain carries TRBV19 and TRBJ2-5; 8 bases are shared with TRBD2. J lost 4 bases, V lost 7 bases, and 8 bases had no gene match. The CDR3 is 14 amino acids. Looked up from germline, CDR1 is LNHDA and CDR2 is SQIVND (reference sequence). The CDR3 spells CASNDSGDRETQYF. The DNA of the CDR3 is TGTGCCAGTAATGATAGCGGGGACCGAGAGACCCAGTACTTC.

The chain links TRBV19 to TRBJ1-5; 7 nucleotides line up with TRBD1. The germline V gene has CDR1 LNHDA and CDR2 SQIVND (reference sequence). Trimming took 7 bases from V and 6 from J; bases not matched to a gene: 9. This CDR3 has 14 amino acids. CDR3 nucleotides: TGTGCCAGTATTTTACAGGGGCCAGGTCAGCCCCAGCATTTT. It is translated as CASILQGPGQPQHF.

This clone was observed once. This sequence joins TRBV4-1 and TRBJ1-1; no clear D. V was trimmed by 1 base and J by 2 bases, leaving 11 bases between them. This CDR3 has 15 amino acids. Germline loops: CDR1 MGHRA, CDR2 YSYEKL. Written as DNA, the CDR3 is TGCGCCAGCAGCCAAGGGTACAGCCAAAACACTGAAGCTTTCTTT. It is translated as CASSQGYSQNTEAFF.

Written as DNA, the CDR3 is TGTGCCAGCAGCTTCGGGGACGGGGAGCTGTTTTTT. It is translated as CASSFGDGELFF. The rearrangement uses TRBV5-6 and TRBJ2-2; a possible D gene is TRBD2 (5 bases). The V gene lost 2 bases and the J gene lost 7 bases, with 6 bases spanning the gap. The length of the CDR3 is 12 residues. Germline V gene data show CDR1 as SGHDT and CDR2 as YYEEEE.

The V and J genes are TRBV24-1 and TRBJ2-3, with 11 bases lining up with TRBD1. Germline V gives CDR1 KGHDR, CDR2 SFDVKD. Trimming took 3 bases from V and 4 from J; bases not matched to a gene: 14. CDR3 size: 19 residues. CDR3 DNA sequence: TGTGCCACCAGTGATACTTCCCGGACAGGGGGCCCAGGGTCAGATACGCAGTATTTT. It specifies CATSDTSRTGGPGSDTQYF.